The 3 T cell receptor beta chains below were found in one sample sequenced in a study of T cells in Graves' hyperthyroidism and ophthalmopathy. Regions amplified from RNA transcripts were the TCR beta CDR3 regions. HTBI primers were the set used in a first-round RT-PCR of the TCR CDR3. MiXCR, run by TCRdb on the multiplex PCR reads, gives a single entry per CDR3 protein. Seen here are around 600,000 distinct CDR3 sequences, approximately 15% observed once, and the top ten hold around 7.5%. Sequences were obtained from blood. Source of these receptors: a woman in her 30s with Graves' hyperthyroidism.

This clonotype was detected ten times or more. The rearrangement uses TRBV2 and TRBJ2-1; D is undetermined. CDR1 is SNHLY and CDR2 is FYNNEI in the germline V gene. Between the trimmed V and J ends, which lost 2 bases and 5 bases, there was a span of 7 bases. The CDR3 sequence is 13 residues long. The DNA of the CDR3 is TGTGCCAGCAGTGAATTACCGGACAATGAGCAGTTCTTC. It yields the protein CASSELPDNEQFF. The full variable domain, in which reference TRBV2 and TRBJ2-1 provide the parts outside the CDR3, is EPEVTQTPSHQVTQMGQEVILRCVPISNHLYFYWYRQILGQKVEFLVSFYNNEISEKSEIFDDQFSVERPDGSNFTLKIRSTKLEDSAMYFCASSELPDNEQFFGPGTRLTVL.

The chain joins TRBV24-1 to TRBJ2-1; D uncertain. This CDR3 is built from 12 residues. The germline V gene encodes CDR1 KGHDR and CDR2 SFDVKD. Between the trimmed V and J ends, which lost 3 bases and 5 bases, there was a span of 4 bases. CDR3 residues: CATSDRDNEQFF. As DNA, the CDR3 is TGTGCCACCAGTGATCGGGACAATGAGCAGTTCTTC.

A word on this clonotype: A much bigger clone sits one base away, suggesting this may be a read error. This chain uses TRBV7-9 with TRBJ2-1, with D unresolved. Germline assignment: CDR1 SEHNR and CDR2 FQNEAQ (reference sequence). CDR3 size: 15 residues. V was cut by 0 bases and J by 0 bases, with 6 bases left in between. CDR3 amino acids: CASSLASSSYNEQFF. In nucleotides, the CDR3 is TGTGCCAGCAGCTTAGCCTCCAGCTCCTACAATGAGCAGTTCTTC.